Following are 5 T cell receptor beta chains from one sample sequenced in a study of T cell responses to AZD1222 COVID-19 vaccine. Sequenced by immunoSEQ multiplex PCR; TCRdb stores in-frame clones only, minus some. The table lists some 150,000 clones, approximately 90% of them singletons. The sample consisted of peripheral blood, taken 28 days after the second dose of the MenACWY control vaccine. All receptors derive from an adult who received the MenACWY meningococcal vaccine as a control.

The V gene is TRBV24-1, the J gene TRBJ2-2; D gene ambiguous. V was shortened by 4 bases and J by 8 bases, with 10 bases between the two germline ends. This CDR3 region has 13 residues. Germline CDR1 KGHDR, CDR2 SFDVKD. The CDR3 loop reads CATSDRQAGELFF. DNA for the CDR3: TGTGCCACCAGTGACCGGCAAGCTGGGGAGCTGTTTTTT.

The chain is built from TRBV6-2 or TRBV6-3 and TRBJ2-7; weak D call: TRBD2 (6 bases). Germline V gives CDR1 MNHEY, CDR2 SVGEGT. V was clipped by 6 bases and J by 6 bases, with 9 bases between them. CDR3 length: 11 amino acids. CDR3 residues: CASSNGGEQYF. For the CDR3, the DNA is TGTGCCAGCAGCAACGGGGGCGAGCAGTACTTC.

V gene TRBV7-9 combines with J gene TRBJ1-6, with 11 bases that match TRBD1. CDR1 is SEHNR and CDR2 is FQNEAQ in the germline V gene (reference sequence). Unmatched junction bases numbered 4, after V lost 2 bases and J lost 7 bases. The CDR3 covers 16 residues. The CDR3 DNA follows: TGTGCCAGCAGCTTAAGGGGGGACAGGGGGAATTCACCCCTCCACTTT. It is translated as CASSLRGDRGNSPLHF.

J is TRBJ1-3 and V is TRBV5-3; a possible D gene is TRBD1 (5 bases). TRBV5-3 is known as an ORF, though its function is uncertain. Deletions cut 2 bases from V and 11 bases from J, with 11 bases between. CDR3 length: 12 amino acids. The CDR3 here is CARSLYRTPIYF. The CDR3 DNA follows: TGTGCCAGAAGCTTATACAGGACCCCCATATATTTT.

In this sample, this clone turned up once. This chain connects TRBV7-2 to TRBJ1-2; D is unclear. The V end lost 7 bases, the J end lost 1 base, and 10 bases lay between the germline ends. CDR1 and CDR2 from the germline V gene are SGHTA and FQGNSA. The CDR3 runs to 13 residues. This CDR3 is CASTPRVNYGYTF. In DNA, the CDR3 is TGTGCCAGCACCCCCCGGGTTAACTATGGCTACACCTTC. Full variable domain (rest looked up from reference TRBV7-2 and TRBJ1-2): GAGVSQSPSNKVTEKGKDVELRCDPISGHTALYWYRQSLGQGLEFLIYFQGNSAPDKSGLPSDRFSAERTGGSVSTLTIQRTQQEDSAVYLCASTPRVNYGYTFGSGTRLTVV.